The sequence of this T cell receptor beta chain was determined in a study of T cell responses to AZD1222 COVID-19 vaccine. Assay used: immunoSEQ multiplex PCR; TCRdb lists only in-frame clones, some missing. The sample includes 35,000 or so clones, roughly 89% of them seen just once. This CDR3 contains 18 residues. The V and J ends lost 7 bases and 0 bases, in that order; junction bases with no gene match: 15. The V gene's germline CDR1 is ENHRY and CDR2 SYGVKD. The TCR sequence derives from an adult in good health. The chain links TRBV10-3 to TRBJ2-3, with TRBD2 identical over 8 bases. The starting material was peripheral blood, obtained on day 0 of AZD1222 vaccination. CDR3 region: CAINPNRLAGLSTDTQYF. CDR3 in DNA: TGTGCCATCAACCCGAATAGGCTAGCGGGCCTTAGCACAGATACGCAGTATTTT.